This is a list of T cell receptor beta chains from one sample in a study of CD8+ T cells in alopecia areata. Sequenced by immunoSEQ multiplex PCR; TCRdb stores in-frame clones only, minus some. In the table there are 180,000 or so clones, 50% to 65% of which are singletons. The sample here was CD8+ T cells sorted from blood, taken at week 24, from a patient treated with tofacitinib. These receptors all come from a human donor with alopecia areata. Each CDR3 is given with its conserved first and last residue. Fields, in order: J gene, V gene, CDR3 length, CDR3 protein.

>TRBJ1-1|TRBV4-3|16
CASSQGLGQKNTEAFF
>TRBJ1-1|TRBV29-1|11
CSVVDYTEAFF
>TRBJ1-3|TRBV4-3|17
CASSQDRTDLSGNTIYF
>TRBJ1-1|TRBV25-1|13
CASQYGGGTEAFF
>TRBJ1-4|TRBV9|12
CASSLRDRSSVF
>TRBJ1-5|TRBV23-1|18
CASSGRDRVSIGSEPQHF
>TRBJ2-7|TRBV19|14
CASSRQGAGNEQYF
>TRBJ1-1|TRBV9|15
CASSIGTGGYTEAFF
>TRBJ1-2|TRBV13|14
CASTPDSEVRGYTF
>TRBJ2-1|TRBV7-6|13
CASSWTQYNEQFF
>TRBJ1-1|TRBV25-1|13
CASSSRENTEAFF
>TRBJ1-2|TRBV15|16
CATSRDRADSDYGYTF
>TRBJ1-2|TRBV29-1|13
CSATSGGNYGYTF
>TRBJ2-5|TRBV5-6|13
CASSGWIQETQYF
>TRBJ2-7|TRBV15|15
CATSRDRGTENEQYF
>TRBJ1-5|TRBV19|14
CASSIRDTNQPQHF
>TRBJ2-1|TRBV4-3|16
CASSQKAGGIYNEQFF
>TRBJ1-2|TRBV4-3|15
CASSQDAGGGYGYTF
>TRBJ1-2|TRBV12-5|13
CASGPTRAGGYTF
>TRBJ2-4|TRBV30|12
CAWSPGGNIQYF
>TRBJ1-2|TRBV2|19
CAITREIPGQRTRYYGYTF
>TRBJ1-1|TRBV7-8|13
CASSHRENTEAFF
>TRBJ2-7|TRBV4-3|15
CASSQDRDNSYEQYF
>TRBJ2-7|TRBV14|11
CASSQIYEQYF
>TRBJ1-5|TRBV10-2|13
CASSEGSNQPQHF
>TRBJ2-1|TRBV11-2|16
CASSLGTGGVYNEQFF
>TRBJ1-1|TRBV29-1|12
CSVPHVNTEAFF
>TRBJ2-7|TRBV5-6|14
CASSLHGSSYEQYF
>TRBJ1-5|TRBV7-9|14
CASSLATGNQPQHF
>TRBJ2-7|TRBV7-6|14
CASSPDRVGNEQYF
>TRBJ1-1|TRBV7-9|14
CASNRDGMNTEAFF
>TRBJ2-7|TRBV20-1|11
CSASYRQYEYF
>TRBJ2-3|TRBV7-8|13
CASSLVYADTQYF
>TRBJ2-1|TRBV7-9|15
CASSLVGTGSNEQFF
>TRBJ2-7|TRBV6-1|15
CATRPGTGSSYEQYF
>TRBJ1-2|TRBV6-5|15
CASTQAAALNYGYTF
>TRBJ1-1|TRBV29-1|11
CSVEVATEAFF
>TRBJ2-7|TRBV5-6|13
CASREGGGIEQYF
>TRBJ2-2|TRBV12-5|15
CASGLGPEGTGELFF
>TRBJ1-2|TRBV6-5|14
CASSYSEGGDGYTF
>TRBJ1-6|TRBV9|14
CASSADRGNSPLHF
>TRBJ1-5|TRBV5-6|13
CASSLAGDQPQHF
>TRBJ2-7|TRBV30|13
CAWSPGQGFEQYF
>TRBJ2-7|TRBV14|15
CASSQGVGTAYEQYF
>TRBJ2-5|TRBV11-2|16
CASSFPGDRVEETQYF
>TRBJ2-5|TRBV30|14
CAWSVRGQSETQYF
>TRBJ2-5|TRBV28|14
CASSLVTVGETQYF
>TRBJ2-7|TRBV9|15
CASSPKGQGSYEQYF
>TRBJ2-2|TRBV5-6|11
CASKTNGELFF
>TRBJ2-1|TRBV7-2|15
CASSLTSGGYNEQFF
>TRBJ1-2|TRBV30|8
CAFDGYTF
>TRBJ2-2|TRBV30|11
CACIVTGELFF
>TRBJ1-4|TRBV6-6|15
CASSYLLEQNEKLFF
>TRBJ2-1|TRBV27|14
CASSFQLRGHEQFF
>TRBJ2-7|TRBV6-6|16
CASSYSGGLGSYEQYF